Each of the 31 T cell receptor beta chains below was sequenced from the same sample in a study of T cell responses to AZD1222 COVID-19 vaccine. Measured with immunoSEQ multiplex PCR; TCRdb has only the in-frame clones, and not every one. The table shows 180,000 or so clones, with more than 75% occurring only once. The source material was peripheral blood, sampled 28 days after the second AZD1222 dose. Receptors were obtained from an adult who received the AZD1222 COVID-19 vaccine.

This clone was observed once. V and J are TRBV5-4 and TRBJ2-1; 11 bases fit TRBD1. V was clipped by 4 bases and J by 4 bases; unmatched bases: 7. The CDR3 loop spans 16 amino acids. Germline CDR1 reads SGHNT; CDR2 reads YYREEE (reference sequence). The CDR3 protein is CASSPTGTGGYNEQFF. The CDR3 nucleotides are TGTGCCAGCAGCCCTACCGGGACAGGGGGGTACAATGAGCAGTTCTTC.

V is TRBV19 and J is TRBJ1-1; no clear D gene. Germline V lookup: CDR1 LNHDA, CDR2 SQIVND (reference sequence). Trimming left V 6 bases short and J 1 base short, with 15 bases between. This CDR3 comprises 15 residues. This CDR3 reads CASSPRGLENTEAFF. The CDR3, as DNA: TGTGCCAGTAGCCCCAGAGGGCTCGAGAACACTGAAGCTTTCTTT.

This clone has more than one count but fewer than ten. J is TRBJ2-1 and V is TRBV18; D ambiguous. Germline-derived CDR1 and CDR2 are KGHSH and LQKENI. The germline V and J ends were trimmed by 0 bases and 8 bases, with 8 bases remaining between them. This CDR3 region has 13 residues. CDR3 loop: CASSPPSRDEQFF. DNA for the CDR3: TGTGCCAGCTCACCACCGTCTAGGGATGAGCAGTTCTTC. Complete variable domain (other parts from reference TRBV18 and TRBJ2-1): NAGVMQNPRHLVRRRGQEARLRCSPMKGHSHVYWYRQLPEEGLKFMVYLQKENIIDESGMPKERFSAEFPKEGPSILRIQQVVRGDSAAYFCASSPPSRDEQFFGPGTRLTVL.

The rearrangement joins TRBV5-6 to TRBJ2-7; D ambiguous. There are 15 residues in the CDR3. Trimming pared 4 bases from V and 5 bases from J, leaving 19 bases between. Germline values: CDR1 SGHDT, CDR2 YYEEEE. CDR3 region: CASSPPGPSVNEQYF. The CDR3 DNA follows: TGTGCCAGCAGCCCACCCGGGCCCTCTGTGAACGAGCAGTACTTC. Supplemented by reference TRBV5-6 and TRBJ2-7, the full variable domain reads DAGVTQSPTHLIKTRGQQVTLRCSPKSGHDTVSWYQQALGQGPQFIFQYYEEEERQRGNFPDRFSGHQFPNYSSELNVNALLLGDSALYLCASSPPGPSVNEQYFGPGTRLTVT.

The V and J genes are TRBV9 and TRBJ2-2, with TRBD1 matching over 7 bases. This CDR3 is 16 amino acids long. CDR1 is SGDLS and CDR2 is YYNGEE in the germline V gene. Germline trimming cut 4 bases from V and 5 bases from J; bases unmatched to any gene: 11. The CDR3 spells CASSQSQGVMTGELFF. As DNA, the CDR3 is TGTGCCAGCAGCCAGTCCCAGGGGGTGATGACCGGGGAGCTGTTTTTT.

J is TRBJ2-7 and V is TRBV30; 9 nucleotides match TRBD2. Germline-derived CDR1 and CDR2 are GTSNPN and SVGIG (reference sequence). V lost 5 bases to trimming and J lost 2 bases; unmatched junction nucleotides: 7. The CDR3 totals 14 residues. In DNA form, the CDR3 reads TGTGCCTGGCACCCTAGCGGGACTACCTACGAGCAGTACTTC. As protein: CAWHPSGTTYEQYF.

This chain joins TRBV2 and TRBJ2-3, with 10 bases aligning to TRBD2. The CDR3 loop spans 15 amino acids. The junction had 5 bases not matched to a gene; V was cut back by 3 bases and J by 5 bases. The germline gives CDR1 SNHLY, CDR2 FYNNEI. The CDR3 spells CASSDSGTSVDTQYF. CDR3 nucleotide sequence: TGTGCCAGCAGTGATTCCGGGACTAGCGTAGATACGCAGTATTTT.

The chain recombines TRBV28 with TRBJ1-4; possible D gene TRBD1, 5 bases. The CDR3 sequence is 13 residues long. The germline V gene has CDR1 MDHEN and CDR2 SYDVKM. Trimming cost V 6 bases and J 8 bases, with 13 bases left between them. CDR3 in amino acids: CASSPGGGEKLFF. The CDR3 DNA reads as TGTGCCAGCAGCCCTGGGGGAGGCGAAAAACTGTTTTTT. Together with reference TRBV28 and TRBJ1-4, the CDR3 gives the full variable domain: DVKVTQSSRYLVKRTGEKVFLECVQDMDHENMFWYRQDPGLGLRLIYFSYDVKMKEKGDIPEGYSVSREKKERFSLILESASTNQTSMYLCASSPGGGEKLFFGSGTQLSVL.

This clone has a handful of counts. The chain is built from TRBV7-9 and TRBJ2-7; 8 bases map to TRBD2. CDR3 length: 15 amino acids. Trimming took 5 bases from V and 3 from J; bases not matched to a gene: 9. Germline loops: CDR1 SEHNR, CDR2 FQNEAQ (reference sequence). Here the CDR3 DNA reads TGTGCCAGCAGCGCCCAATTTAGCGGGAACTACGAGCAGTACTTC. It encodes CASSAQFSGNYEQYF. Filled out from reference TRBV7-9 and TRBJ2-7, the complete variable domain reads DTGVSQNPRHKITKRGQNVTFRCDPISEHNRLYWYRQTLGQGPEFLTYFQNEAQLEKSRLLSDRFSAERPKGSFSTLEIQRTEQGDSAMYLCASSAQFSGNYEQYFGPGTRLTVT.

CDR3 DNA: TGCAGCCAACAGGTGACCTACGAGCAGTACTTC. Amino acid sequence: CSQQVTYEQYF. The rearrangement uses TRBV20-1 and TRBJ2-7, with D tentatively TRBD1 (5 bases). Looked up from germline, CDR1 is DFQATT and CDR2 is SNEGSKA (reference sequence). The CDR3 is 11 amino acids.

The chain has TRBV10-3 and TRBJ2-7; 10 bases are a match to TRBD1. After removal of 8 bases from V and 2 bases from J, the junction contained 0 bases not matched to a gene. This CDR3 contains 12 residues. The germline CDR1 and CDR2 sequences are ENHRY and SYGVKD. Written as DNA, the CDR3 is TGTGCCATCGGACAGGGGGCCTACGAGCAGTACTTC. It encodes CAIGQGAYEQYF.

The count of this clone is one. The genes are TRBV6-2 or TRBV6-3 and TRBJ2-1; D unclear. Between the trimmed V and J ends, which lost 4 bases and 0 bases, there was a span of 10 bases. The CDR3 covers 15 residues. Looked up from germline, CDR1 is MNHEY and CDR2 is SVGEGT. In nucleotides, the CDR3 is TGTGCCAGCAGTTTAACCCCCAGCTCCTACAATGAGCAGTTCTTC. Its protein is CASSLTPSSYNEQFF.

The J gene is TRBJ2-7, the V gene TRBV9, with D maybe TRBD2 (5 bases). Trimming took off 4 bases at V and 1 base at J, with 12 bases between the two ends. CDR1 is SGDLS, CDR2 YYNGEE, per germline. The CDR3 runs to 14 residues. The CDR3 region is CASSQSGMSYEQYF. The CDR3 nucleotides are TGTGCCAGCAGCCAATCCGGGATGTCCTACGAGCAGTACTTC.

This chain's CDR3 is CASSLGAAMNTEAFF. The CDR3 coding sequence is TGTGCCAGCAGTTTAGGGGCAGCAATGAACACTGAAGCTTTCTTT. This chain joins TRBV28 and TRBJ1-1; weak D call: TRBD1 (5 bases). V lost 2 bases, J lost 0 bases, and 10 bases lay in between. This CDR3 has 15 residues. CDR1 is MDHEN and CDR2 is SYDVKM in the germline V gene.

The chain carries TRBV25-1 and TRBJ1-2; D is unclear. The length of the CDR3 is 11 residues. V lost 2 bases and J lost 8, with 6 bases in between. The V gene's germline CDR1 is MGHDK and CDR2 SYGVNS. The CDR3 DNA is TGTGCCAGCAGTGAAGCCGGGGGCTACACCTTC. This encodes CASSEAGGYTF.

V gene TRBV5-4 combines with J gene TRBJ2-1; 7 nucleotides agree with TRBD2. This CDR3 has 15 amino acids. With 3 bases clipped from V and 3 bases from J, the junction kept 6 bases outside the gene matches. Germline values: CDR1 SGHNT, CDR2 YYREEE (reference sequence). This CDR3 reads CASSSRRESYNEQFF. DNA for the CDR3: TGTGCCAGCAGCTCAAGGCGGGAGAGCTACAATGAGCAGTTCTTC. The whole variable domain, remainder taken from reference TRBV5-4 and TRBJ2-1, is ETGVTQSPTHLIKTRGQQVTLRCSSQSGHNTVSWYQQALGQGPQFIFQYYREEENGRGNFPPRFSGLQFPNYSSELNVNALELDDSALYLCASSSRRESYNEQFFGPGTRLTVL.

The rearrangement uses TRBV10-3 and TRBJ2-3, with TRBD2 as a possible D gene (6 bases). Germline CDR1 ENHRY, CDR2 SYGVKD. V was shortened by 6 bases and J by 4 bases, with 8 bases between the two germline ends. This CDR3 is built from 12 residues. The CDR3 region has the DNA TGTGCCATCAGACTAGCACCAGATACGCAGTATTTT. Amino acid sequence: CAIRLAPDTQYF.

This clone was found once. V and J are TRBV18 and TRBJ2-5; D possibly corresponds to TRBD2 (7 bases). The CDR3 is made up of 16 amino acids. CDR1 is KGHSH and CDR2 is LQKENI in the germline V gene. With 3 bases removed from V and 3 bases from J, the gap between germline ends came to 17 bases. Here the CDR3 DNA reads TGTGCCAGCTCACCCTTAGGGGGGGGACCAGAAGAGACCCAGTACTTC. As protein: CASSPLGGGPEETQYF.

The rearrangement uses TRBV28 and TRBJ2-4; D is possibly TRBD1 (6 bases). V was cut by 6 bases and J by 0 bases, with 12 bases left in between. Germline-derived CDR1 and CDR2 are MDHEN and SYDVKM. CDR3 length: 15 amino acids. The CDR3 loop reads CASSRTEIAKNIQYF. CDR3 nucleotides: TGTGCCAGCAGCCGGACAGAAATAGCCAAAAACATTCAGTACTTC.

The chain is built from TRBV7-3 and TRBJ2-5, with unresolved D. Trimming cost V 4 bases and J 0 bases, with 6 bases left between them. CDR1 and CDR2 from the germline V gene are SGHTA and FQGTGA. CDR3 length equals 13 residues. The CDR3 loop reads CASSYGYQETQYF. CDR3 bases: TGTGCCAGCAGCTATGGGTACCAAGAGACCCAGTACTTC.

The chain carries TRBV7-2 and TRBJ2-3; 8 bases align to TRBD1. CDR1 is SGHTA, CDR2 FQGNSA, per germline. V lost 5 bases and J lost 4; bases outside the gene matches: 5. CDR3 length equals 14 residues. CDR3 bases: TGTGCCAGCAGCCCCAGGGGGCTCGCAGATACGCAGTATTTT. Encoded protein: CASSPRGLADTQYF.

This clone was recorded a few times. V gene TRBV12-3 or TRBV12-4 combines with J gene TRBJ1-1; 7 bases are shared with TRBD1. CDR3 length: 13 amino acids. The junction had 4 bases not matched to a gene; V was cut back by 5 bases and J by 4 bases. The CDR3 DNA sequence: TGTGCCAGCAGTCGAAACAGGGGCACTGAAGCTTTCTTT. Translating it yields CASSRNRGTEAFF.

The CDR3 sequence: CAWSVRGRTEAFF. The CDR3 nucleotides are TGTGCCTGGAGTGTAAGGGGGAGGACTGAAGCTTTCTTT. The V and J genes are TRBV30 and TRBJ1-1, with D possibly being TRBD1 (6 bases). Trimming cost V 0 bases and J 5 bases, with 10 bases left between them. Per the germline V gene, CDR1 is GTSNPN and CDR2 is SVGIG (reference sequence). The CDR3 has 13 residues.

About this clone: Compared with germline, one end of the junction differs, possibly owing to a read error. The chain has TRBV5-4 and TRBJ1-1; D may be TRBD1 (5 bases). The CDR3 consists of 16 residues. Germline loops: CDR1 SGHNT, CDR2 YYREEE (reference sequence). The CDR3 nucleotides are TGTGCCAGCAGCCCCTCTCTAGTGGGGCGCGGTTTTGGGGCACACTTT. As protein: CASSPSLVGRGFGAHF.

The chain joins TRBV4-3 to TRBJ2-7; 13 bases align to TRBD2. V was pared by 2 bases and J by 3 bases, with 13 bases of the junction left unmatched. This CDR3 spans 19 amino acids. Germline CDR1 LGHNA, CDR2 YSLEER. The CDR3 bases are TGCGCCAGCAGCCAAAAACTAGCGGGAGGGCTCTCATCTCACTACGAGCAGTACTTC. Protein: CASSQKLAGGLSSHYEQYF.

This chain uses TRBV9 with TRBJ2-7; no clear D. V gave up 3 bases and J gave up 7 bases, with 11 bases separating them. Looked up from germline, CDR1 is SGDLS and CDR2 is YYNGEE. This CDR3 region has 12 residues. DNA of the CDR3: TGTGCCAGCAGCGCACCCTCGACGGAGCAGTACTTC. This encodes CASSAPSTEQYF.

J is TRBJ2-7 and V is TRBV11-1; D remains ambiguous. In germline, CDR1 is SGHAT, CDR2 FQDESV (reference sequence). V was pared by 3 bases and J by 4 bases, with 10 bases between. The CDR3 runs to 13 residues. The chain's CDR3 is CASSLQQRYEQYF. The CDR3, as DNA: TGTGCCAGCAGCTTGCAACAGAGATACGAGCAGTACTTC.

This clone was found once. This sequence joins TRBV7-2 and TRBJ1-2, with a possible D match to TRBD1 (5 bases). The CDR3 is 13 residues long. V was clipped by 3 bases and J by 6 bases, with 11 bases between them. CDR1 is SGHTA, CDR2 FQGNSA, per germline. CDR3 nucleotides: TGTGCCAGCAGCTTTCAGGGTATAAATGGCTACACCTTC. Amino acids: CASSFQGINGYTF.

This sequence joins TRBV28 and TRBJ2-2, with a possible D match to TRBD2 (7 bases). CDR3 length: 15 residues. Trimming removed 7 bases from V and 3 bases from J, with 15 bases in between. Germline V CDR1 and CDR2: MDHEN, SYDVKM. The CDR3 nucleotides are TGTGCCAGCATAACGGGGGGCGCCGACACCGGGGAGCTGTTTTTT. Translation gives CASITGGADTGELFF. The whole variable domain, remainder taken from reference TRBV28 and TRBJ2-2, is DVKVTQSSRYLVKRTGEKVFLECVQDMDHENMFWYRQDPGLGLRLIYFSYDVKMKEKGDIPEGYSVSREKKERFSLILESASTNQTSMYLCASITGGADTGELFFGEGSRLTVL.

This clone was picked up a small number of times. The chain carries TRBV7-9 and TRBJ1-2; tentative D call: TRBD1 (6 bases). Trimming took off 5 bases at V and 0 bases at J, with 19 bases between the two ends. The CDR3 runs to 17 residues. CDR1 is SEHNR, CDR2 FQNEAQ, per germline (reference sequence). The CDR3 sequence: CASSLSSWTATNYGYTF. CDR3 sequence (DNA): TGTGCCAGCAGCCTTAGCTCCTGGACAGCTACTAACTATGGCTACACCTTC.

The chain recombines TRBV5-8 with TRBJ1-4; 12 nucleotides match TRBD1. In germline, CDR1 is SGHTS, CDR2 YDEGEE. V shed 10 bases and J 6 bases; nucleotides not matched to a gene: 10. CDR3 length equals 15 residues. CDR3 DNA: TGTGCCCCAGGGACAGGGGGCCTCCGTCATGAAAAACTGTTTTTT. Amino acid sequence: CAPGTGGLRHEKLFF. The full variable domain, in which reference TRBV5-8 and TRBJ1-4 provide the parts outside the CDR3, is EAGVTQSPTHLIKTRGQQATLRCSPISGHTSVYWYQQALGLGLQFLLWYDEGEERNRGNFPPRFSGRQFPNYSSELNVNALELEDSALYLCAPGTGGLRHEKLFFGSGTQLSVL.